These 9 T cell receptor beta chains originate from one sample sequenced in a study of T-cell reconstitution after alpha-beta-depleted transplantation in children. Unique molecular identifiers were incorporated when the TCRbeta library was constructed. In TCRdb, the PCR reads were re-called with MiXCR into one record per CDR3 protein. Of approximately 980,000 distinct CDR3 sequences listed, about 29% are singletons. The input for sequencing was PBMCs, mostly from graft donor cells, taken 360 days after TCRalphabeta/CD19-depleted stem cell transplant. The receptors come from a boy younger than two who had a stem cell transplant for SCID, so the T cells may come from the graft donor.

This clonotype has just a few counts. This chain joins TRBV11-2 and TRBJ2-3; a weak D match, TRBD2 (5 bases). The V end was cut by 2 bases, the J end by 6 bases, with 12 bases between. The CDR3 spans 14 residues. Germline V gene sequence: CDR1 SGHAT, CDR2 FQNNGV. The DNA of the CDR3 is TGTGCCAGCAGCTTAAGTAGCGTTTCGGATACGCAGTATTTT. It translates to CASSLSSVSDTQYF.

This clonotype was observed many times. The chain links TRBV12-3 or TRBV12-4 to TRBJ2-7; 7 positions match TRBD1. The CDR3 has 12 amino acids. The J segment lost 2 bases and the V segment lost 6 bases, leaving 1 base of the junction unmatched. In DNA, the CDR3 is TGTGCCAGCAGCCAGGGGGCCTACGAGCAGTACTTC. Residues: CASSQGAYEQYF.

This clonotype was seen more than once but under ten times. The CDR3 loop reads CSVAFRQSSYEQYF. CDR3 DNA sequence: TGCAGCGTTGCCTTTCGGCAGAGCTCCTACGAGCAGTACTTC. The V gene is TRBV29-1, the J gene TRBJ2-7; D unresolved. Per the germline V gene, CDR1 is SQVTM and CDR2 is ANQGSEA. The CDR3 is made up of 14 amino acids. V was pared by 4 bases and J by 0 bases, with 13 bases between.

This chain links TRBV29-1 with TRBJ1-1, with TRBD1 as a possible D gene (5 bases). Germline CDR1 SQVTM, CDR2 ANQGSEA. V was pared by 3 bases and J by 4 bases, with 18 bases between. The CDR3 covers 15 residues. The CDR3 DNA reads as TGCAGCGTTGATCCGGGACGGCCATCGGGCACTGAAGCTTTCTTT. This codes for CSVDPGRPSGTEAFF.

The genes are TRBV7-2 and TRBJ1-4; TRBD1 aligns across 7 bases. The CDR3 sequence is 16 residues long. Looked up from germline, CDR1 is SGHTA and CDR2 is FQGNSA. V shed 1 base and J 8 bases; nucleotides not matched to a gene: 10. The CDR3 DNA follows: TGTGCCAGCAGCTTAGGGGGGGGACAGCTGCTAGAAAAACTGTTTTTT. Translating it yields CASSLGGGQLLEKLFF.

This clonotype occurred a few times. J is TRBJ1-6 and V is TRBV12-3 or TRBV12-4; D gene ambiguous. V was cut by 3 bases and J by 8 bases, with 17 bases left in between. The CDR3 sequence is 16 residues long. The DNA of the CDR3 is TGTGCCAGCAGTTTTTCAGCTGAAATATCTTATTCACCCCTCCACTTT. It encodes CASSFSAEISYSPLHF.

This clonotype has just a few counts. The V call is TRBV29-1, the J call TRBJ2-3; D may be TRBD1 (6 bases). CDR3 length: 15 amino acids. Trimming shortened V by 3 bases and J by 6 bases, and 19 bases separated the two germline ends. Germline-derived CDR1 and CDR2 are SQVTM and ANQGSEA. The CDR3 is CSVDWGRRQGDTQYF. The CDR3 bases are TGCAGCGTTGATTGGGGGCGCCGTCAAGGGGATACGCAGTATTTT.

This clonotype has a handful of counts. The CDR3 here is CASSPRGEKLFF. CDR3 coding DNA: TGTGCCAGCAGCCCTAGGGGTGAAAAACTGTTTTTT. This chain joins TRBV28 and TRBJ1-4; D perhaps matches TRBD1 (5 bases). Deletions cut 6 bases from V and 7 bases from J, with 9 bases between. The germline CDR1 and CDR2 sequences are MDHEN and SYDVKM. The CDR3 contains 12 residues.

The chain employs TRBV4-1 and TRBJ2-3; tentatively, D is TRBD2 (7 bases). Germline V gives CDR1 MGHRA, CDR2 YSYEKL. The CDR3 contains 18 residues. Trimming took 1 base from V and 2 from J, leaving 19 bases between them. In nucleotides, the CDR3 is TGCGCCAGCAGCCAAGGAATAGGGGGGGCCGAACCCACAGATACGCAGTATTTT. It specifies CASSQGIGGAEPTDTQYF.